This is a list of T cell receptor beta chains from one sample in a study of radiation and T cells in renal cell carcinoma. Sequenced by immunoSEQ multiplex PCR; TCRdb stores in-frame clones only, minus some. The sample has around 13,000 clones, around 35% seen once. Here the sequenced sample was tumor tissue, taken from a patient whose treatment included radiotherapy and nephrectomy. These receptors all come from a man in his sixties with renal cell carcinoma. Each CDR3 is given with its conserved first and last residue. D genes are given only for firm matches. The size field is filled for only some rows; it gives once, few, many or a size class.

length,size,J,V,D,CDR3,DNA
14,.,TRBJ1-2,TRBV10-3,.,CAISESGPRDGYTF,TGTGCCATCAGTGAGTCAGGCCCTCGGGATGGCTACACCTTC
15,few,TRBJ2-1,TRBV6-5,TRBD1,CASRWTGSSYNEQFF,TGTGCCAGCAGATGGACAGGGTCCTCCTACAATGAGCAGTTCTTC
13,.,TRBJ1-1,TRBV5-1,.,CASSLHRAGEAFF,TGCGCCAGCAGCTTGCACAGGGCAGGTGAAGCTTTCTTT
15,.,TRBJ1-1,TRBV2,TRBD1,CASRVDRGPSNEAFF,TGTGCCAGCAGGGTGGACAGGGGTCCGTCGAATGAAGCTTTCTTT
12,medium-sized,TRBJ2-5,TRBV29-1,TRBD1,CSYGTDQETQYF,TGCAGCTACGGGACAGATCAAGAGACCCAGTACTTC
13,.,TRBJ2-1,TRBV29-1,TRBD2,CSVEETSAAEQFF,TGCAGCGTTGAGGAGACTAGCGCTGCTGAGCAGTTCTTC
13,large,TRBJ2-1,TRBV5-6,.,CASSQPPRPEQFF,TGTGCCAGCAGCCAACCCCCTCGACCTGAGCAGTTCTTC
14,few,TRBJ2-6,TRBV5-1,.,CASSLVAGANVLTF,TGCGCCAGCAGCTTGGTGGCCGGGGCCAACGTCCTGACTTTC
16,few,TRBJ2-1,TRBV9,TRBD2,CASSETSGHSYNEQFF,TGTGCCAGCAGCGAGACTAGCGGACACTCCTACAATGAGCAGTTCTTC
15,.,TRBJ2-1,TRBV18,.,CASSPLREMGNEQFF,TGTGCCAGCTCACCACTCCGGGAGATGGGCAATGAGCAGTTCTTC
11,.,TRBJ1-2,TRBV30,.,CAWSVSGSYTF,TGTGCCTGGAGTGTAAGCGGTAGCTACACCTTC
14,large,TRBJ1-1,TRBV30,.,CAWSAQTDILEAFF,TGTGCCTGGAGTGCACAGACTGACATTCTTGAAGCTTTCTTT
16,medium-sized,TRBJ2-2,TRBV10-1,.,CASSESSWGNTGELFF,TGCGCCAGCAGTGAGTCGTCGTGGGGAAACACCGGGGAGCTGTTTTTT
12,.,TRBJ1-2,TRBV29-1,.,CSAREAVYGYTF,TGCAGCGCAAGGGAGGCGGTCTATGGCTACACCTTC
12,medium-sized,TRBJ2-1,TRBV11-3,.,CASSAGTPLMFF,TGTGCCAGCAGTGCCGGGACCCCCTTAATGTTCTTC
16,medium-sized,TRBJ2-7,TRBV10-3,TRBD2,CAISDHGGRTSYEQYF,TGTGCCATCAGTGATCACGGGGGGAGAACGTCCTACGAGCAGTACTTC
16,.,TRBJ1-2,TRBV19,.,CASSGRRTQANYGYTF,TGTGCCAGTAGTGGCAGGCGAACACAAGCTAACTATGGCTACACCTTC
16,few,TRBJ1-5,TRBV6-4,TRBD1,CASTRQGKKSNQPQHF,TGTGCCAGCACCCGACAGGGGAAGAAGAGCAATCAGCCCCAGCATTTT
14,.,TRBJ2-1,TRBV9,TRBD2,CASSVAGEYNEQFF,TGTGCCAGCAGCGTTGCGGGAGAGTACAATGAGCAGTTCTTC
15,.,TRBJ1-1,TRBV5-1,.,CASSFYGQENTEAFF,TGCGCCAGCAGCTTTTACGGGCAGGAGAACACTGAAGCTTTCTTT
15,few,TRBJ2-3,TRBV30,TRBD2,CAWLKRGPPTDTQYF,TGTGCCTGGCTTAAGCGGGGGCCCCCCACAGATACGCAGTATTTT
14,.,TRBJ1-5,TRBV5-6,.,CASSLMRDHQPQHF,TGTGCCAGCAGCTTGATGCGGGATCATCAGCCCCAGCATTTT